This T cell receptor beta chain was observed in a study of neoadjuvant anti-PD-1 for oral cavity cancer. The method was immunoSEQ multiplex PCR; TCRdb's version includes in-frame clones alone and lacks a portion of them. The top ten clones hold under 3% of a sample with around 13,000 clones, roughly 71% of them seen once. Time point indicated: after neoadjuvant nivolumab, at surgical resection. CDR3 length: 15 residues. Germline CDR1 and CDR2: MNHEY and SVGAGI. Trimming cost V 6 bases and J 1 base; bases outside gene matches: 7. The source was PBMCs, collected after nivolumab (anti-PD-1) treatment. The genes are TRBV6-5 and TRBJ1-1, with 8 positions matching TRBD1. The receptor was derived from a person aged 35-79 years with oral cavity squamous cell carcinoma. The CDR3 DNA reads TGTGCCAGCAGCCCCCCGACAGGGGCGAACACTGAAGCTTTCTTT. Translating it yields CASSPPTGANTEAFF.